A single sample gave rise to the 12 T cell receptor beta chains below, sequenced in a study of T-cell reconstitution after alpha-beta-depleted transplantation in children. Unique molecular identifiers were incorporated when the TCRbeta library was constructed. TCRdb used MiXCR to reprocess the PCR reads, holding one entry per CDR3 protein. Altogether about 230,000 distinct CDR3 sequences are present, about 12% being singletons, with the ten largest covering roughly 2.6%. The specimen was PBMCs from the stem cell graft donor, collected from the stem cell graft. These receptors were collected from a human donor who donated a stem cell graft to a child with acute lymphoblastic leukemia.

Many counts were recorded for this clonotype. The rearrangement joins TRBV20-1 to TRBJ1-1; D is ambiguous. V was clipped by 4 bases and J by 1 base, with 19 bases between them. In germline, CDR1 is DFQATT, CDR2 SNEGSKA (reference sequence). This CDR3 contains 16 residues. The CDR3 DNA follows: TGCAGTGCTAAAAGGCCCGACGGGCGTACGAACACTGAAGCTTTCTTT. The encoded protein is CSAKRPDGRTNTEAFF.

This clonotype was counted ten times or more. This CDR3 reads CASSYRDRGYDQPQHF. The CDR3 DNA reads TGTGCCAGCAGTTACCGGGACAGGGGGTATGATCAGCCCCAGCATTTT. V is TRBV6-2 or TRBV6-3 and J is TRBJ1-5; 11 bases agree with TRBD1. V trimming: 2 bases; J trimming: 5 bases; junction bases outside the gene matches: 5. Germline assignment: CDR1 MNHEY and CDR2 SVGEGT. The CDR3 consists of 16 residues.

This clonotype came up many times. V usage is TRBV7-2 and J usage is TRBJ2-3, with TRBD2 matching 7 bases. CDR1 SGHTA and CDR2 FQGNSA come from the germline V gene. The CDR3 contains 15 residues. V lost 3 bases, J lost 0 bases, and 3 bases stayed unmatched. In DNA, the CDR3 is TGTGCCAGCAGCTTTTGGCGGGAGAGCACAGATACGCAGTATTTT. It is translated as CASSFWRESTDTQYF.

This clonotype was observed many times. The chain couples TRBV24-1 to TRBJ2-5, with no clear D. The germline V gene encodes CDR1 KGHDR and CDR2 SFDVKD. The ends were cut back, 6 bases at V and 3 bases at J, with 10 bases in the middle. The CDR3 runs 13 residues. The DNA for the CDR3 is TGTGCCACCAGTTCGGCTGCAGAAGAGACCCAGTACTTC. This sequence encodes CATSSAAEETQYF.

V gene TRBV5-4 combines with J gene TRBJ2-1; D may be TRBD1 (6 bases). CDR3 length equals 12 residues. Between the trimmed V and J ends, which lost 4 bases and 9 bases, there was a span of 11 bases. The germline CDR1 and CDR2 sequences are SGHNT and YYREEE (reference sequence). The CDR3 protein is CASSQDSFEQFF. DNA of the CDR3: TGTGCCAGCAGCCAGGACAGTTTTGAGCAGTTCTTC.

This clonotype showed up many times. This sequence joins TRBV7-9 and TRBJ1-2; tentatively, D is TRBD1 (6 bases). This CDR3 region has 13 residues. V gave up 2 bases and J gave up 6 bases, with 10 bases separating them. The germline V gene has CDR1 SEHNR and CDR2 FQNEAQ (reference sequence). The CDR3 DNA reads TGTGCCAGCAGCTTATCAGGGGCTGATGGCTACACCTTC. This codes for CASSLSGADGYTF.

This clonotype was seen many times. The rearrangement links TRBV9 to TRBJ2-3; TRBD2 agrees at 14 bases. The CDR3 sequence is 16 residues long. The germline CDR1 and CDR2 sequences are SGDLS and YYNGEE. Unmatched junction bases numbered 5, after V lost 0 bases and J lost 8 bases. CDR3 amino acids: CASSVGGLAGAGTQYF. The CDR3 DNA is TGTGCCAGCAGCGTAGGGGGACTAGCGGGAGCTGGTACGCAGTATTTT.

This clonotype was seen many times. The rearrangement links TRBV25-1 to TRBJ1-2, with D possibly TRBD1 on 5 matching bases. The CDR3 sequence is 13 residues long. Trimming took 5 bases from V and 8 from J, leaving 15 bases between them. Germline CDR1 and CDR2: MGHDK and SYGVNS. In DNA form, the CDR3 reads TGTGCCAGCAGTACGGGGACGAGCGGCGGCTACACCTTC. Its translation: CASSTGTSGGYTF.

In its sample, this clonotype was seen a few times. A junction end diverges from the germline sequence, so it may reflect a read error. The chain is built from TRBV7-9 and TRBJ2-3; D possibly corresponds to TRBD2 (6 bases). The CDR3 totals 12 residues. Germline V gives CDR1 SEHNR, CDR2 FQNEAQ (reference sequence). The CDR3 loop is CASRLAADTQYF. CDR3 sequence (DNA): TGTGCCAGCAGATTAGCGGCAGATACGCAGTATTTT.

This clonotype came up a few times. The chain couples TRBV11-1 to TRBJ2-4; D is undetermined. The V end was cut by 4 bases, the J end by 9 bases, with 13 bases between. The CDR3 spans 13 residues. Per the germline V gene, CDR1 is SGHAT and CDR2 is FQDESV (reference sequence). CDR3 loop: CASSWDSKGIQYF. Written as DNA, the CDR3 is TGTGCCAGCAGCTGGGATTCGAAGGGCATTCAGTACTTC.

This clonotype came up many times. This CDR3 is CASTGRPTDTQYF. The CDR3 DNA reads as TGCGCCAGCACGGGCAGACCCACAGATACGCAGTATTTT. The rearrangement links TRBV10-2 to TRBJ2-3; D remains ambiguous. V lost 7 bases, J lost 2 bases, and 10 bases lay in between. Germline lookup yields CDR1 WSHSY and CDR2 SAAADI. The CDR3 length is 13 residues.

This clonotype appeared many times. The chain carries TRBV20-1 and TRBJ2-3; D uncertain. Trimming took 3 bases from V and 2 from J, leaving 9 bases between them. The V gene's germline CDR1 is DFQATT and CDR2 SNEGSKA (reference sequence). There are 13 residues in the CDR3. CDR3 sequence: CSARAASTDTQYF. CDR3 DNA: TGCAGTGCTAGGGCGGCGTCCACAGATACGCAGTATTTT.